A single sample is the source of the 16 T cell receptor beta chains below, sequenced in a study of monozygotic twins with inflammatory bowel disease. TCRdb re-called the 5' RACE reads and gives one entry per CDR3 protein, without DNA. The table lists 200,000 to 250,000 distinct CDR3 sequences. The sequencing sample was made of blood. Source of these receptors: a human donor with ulcerative colitis or Crohn's disease, or a healthy co-twin of an affected twin (not recorded which).

The chain uses TRBV18 and TRBJ2-3; the TCRdb call, TRBD1, lacks DNA for checking. Germline assignment: CDR1 KGHSH and CDR2 LQKENI. The CDR3 is 16 residues long. CDR3 region: CASSPLAAGPTDTQYF.

This sequence joins TRBV5-1 and TRBJ1-1; the TRBD1 assignment by TCRdb is unverifiable without DNA. Germline values: CDR1 SGHRS, CDR2 YFSETQ. This CDR3 spans 16 amino acids. CDR3 sequence: CASSPGLTGRTTEAFF.

This sequence joins TRBV30 and TRBJ2-4; there is no DNA to check the TCRdb D call of TRBD2. The CDR3 spans 16 residues. In germline, CDR1 is GTSNPN, CDR2 SVGIG (reference sequence). The CDR3 reads CAWSELAGGPGNIQYF. Drawing the rest from reference TRBV30 and TRBJ2-4, the complete variable domain is SQTIHQWPATLVQPVGSPLSLECTVEGTSNPNLYWYRQAAGRGLQLLFYSVGIGQISSEVPQNLSASRPQDRQFILSSKKLLLSDSGFYLCAWSELAGGPGNIQYFGAGTRLSVL.

This chain's CDR3 is CASSPVPITQETQYF. The rearrangement joins TRBV18 to TRBJ2-5; TCRdb names TRBD1, which stays unverified in the absence of DNA. Germline assignment: CDR1 KGHSH and CDR2 LQKENI. This CDR3 spans 15 amino acids.

This chain links TRBV4-1 with TRBJ1-2. CDR3 size: 14 residues. CDR1 and CDR2 (germline): MGHRA, YSYEKL. CDR3 residues: CASSQAEAGNGYTF.

This CDR3 is CASSPTPDQGNIQYF. The chain joins TRBV19 to TRBJ2-4; TCRdb lists TRBD1, though no DNA is available to test this call. The CDR3 consists of 15 residues. Germline assignment: CDR1 LNHDA and CDR2 SQIVND (reference sequence).

This sequence joins TRBV16 and TRBJ1-2; without DNA, the TCRdb call of TRBD1 cannot be checked. From germline, CDR1 is KGHSY and CDR2 FQNENV. CDR3 size: 14 residues. Here the CDR3 reads CASSQRGTDHGYTF.

The CDR3 protein is CASSQDHRVWGVDNEQFF. J is TRBJ2-1 and V is TRBV4-3; TCRdb indicates TRBD1, and absent DNA this call remains unverified. Germline CDR1 LGHNA, CDR2 YSLEER. CDR3 length equals 18 residues.

The chain links TRBV29-1 to TRBJ1-1; TCRdb's D gene call, TRBD1, goes unchecked for lack of DNA. Germline loops: CDR1 SQVTM, CDR2 ANQGSEA. The CDR3 totals 12 residues. The CDR3: CTITRGDTEAFF.

This chain uses TRBV19 with TRBJ1-2. This CDR3 is built from 17 residues. Per the germline V gene, CDR1 is LNHDA and CDR2 is SQIVND (reference sequence). CDR3: CASSAFGMELTSGGYTF.

The chain is built from TRBV29-1 and TRBJ2-7; TCRdb reports TRBD1, a call that lacks DNA to check it against. CDR1 and CDR2 from the germline V gene are SQVTM and ANQGSEA. The CDR3 runs 12 residues. This chain's CDR3 is CSAGDPSYEQYF.

The rearrangement links TRBV4-1 to TRBJ2-1; TCRdb selects TRBD1, and the lack of DNA leaves this call unchecked. This CDR3 has 16 amino acids. Germline values: CDR1 MGHRA, CDR2 YSYEKL. CDR3 sequence reads: CASSQDTGASYNEQFF.

The chain has TRBV24-1 and TRBJ2-1; TCRdb calls TRBD1, which cannot be checked without DNA. Germline loops: CDR1 KGHDR, CDR2 SFDVKD. This CDR3 region has 14 residues. The CDR3 is CATSDGQGYNEQFF.

The rearrangement joins TRBV7-6 to TRBJ2-2; as DNA is missing, the TRBD1 call by TCRdb cannot be tested. The CDR3 sequence is 14 residues long. Germline V lookup: CDR1 SGHVS, CDR2 FNYEAQ. Here the CDR3 reads CASSPGPAGGELFF. The whole variable domain, filled in from reference TRBV7-6 and TRBJ2-2, reads GAGVSQSPRYKVTKRGQDVALRCDPISGHVSLYWYRQALGQGPEFLTYFNYEAQQDKSGLPNDRFSAERPEGSISTLTIQRTEQRDSAMYRCASSPGPAGGELFFGEGSRLTVL.

The rearrangement links TRBV6-5 to TRBJ1-4. The germline V gene has CDR1 MNHEY and CDR2 SVGAGI. The CDR3 spans 14 residues. The CDR3: CASSLEDADGKLFF.

The gene calls are TRBV2 and TRBJ2-1; TCRdb names TRBD2, which stays unverified in the absence of DNA. The CDR3 extends over 15 amino acids. Germline CDR1 SNHLY, CDR2 FYNNEI. The CDR3 sequence: CASSVEVGSTNEQFF.